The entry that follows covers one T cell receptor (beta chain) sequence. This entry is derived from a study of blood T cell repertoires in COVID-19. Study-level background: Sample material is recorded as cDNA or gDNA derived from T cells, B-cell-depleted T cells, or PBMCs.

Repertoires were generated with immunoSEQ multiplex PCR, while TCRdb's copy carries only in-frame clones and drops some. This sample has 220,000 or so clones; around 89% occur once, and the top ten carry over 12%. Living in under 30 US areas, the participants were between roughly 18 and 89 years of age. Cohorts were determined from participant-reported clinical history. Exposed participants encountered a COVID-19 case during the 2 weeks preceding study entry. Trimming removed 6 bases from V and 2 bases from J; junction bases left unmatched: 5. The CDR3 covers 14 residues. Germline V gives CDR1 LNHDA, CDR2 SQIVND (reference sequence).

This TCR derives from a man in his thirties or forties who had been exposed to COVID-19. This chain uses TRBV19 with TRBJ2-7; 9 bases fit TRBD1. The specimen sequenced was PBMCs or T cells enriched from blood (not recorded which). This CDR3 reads CASSKGTGTYEQYF. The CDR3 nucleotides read TGTGCCAGTAGCAAGGGGACAGGGACCTACGAGCAGTACTTC.